Listed here are 5 T cell receptor beta chains from one sample, sequenced in a study of tumor-infiltrating lymphocytes in primary liver carcinoma. The blood RNA (from unsorted whole blood) was obtained, and germline DNA was also extracted. Making TCR beta cDNA involved around 540 ng total RNA and a constant-region primer. Three-round nested multiplex PCR performed with slightly modified ARM-PCR produced the TCR beta libraries. With TRBV1-TRBV30 forward primers and a C-beta reverse primer, the first two PCR rounds were run for roughly 9 cycles each. TCRdb itself ran the multiplex PCR reads through MiXCR, one entry per CDR3 protein. The sample includes hundreds of thousands of distinct CDR3 sequences, 60% to 80% of them seen just once. The sample consisted of peripheral blood. The origin of the receptors is a man in his forties with primary liver carcinoma and hepatitis B virus infection.

This sequence joins TRBV7-9 and TRBJ2-5; unclear D gene. CDR1 is SEHNR, CDR2 FQNEAQ, per germline (reference sequence). This CDR3 is built from 14 residues. Trimming cost V 1 base and J 4 bases, with 10 bases left between them. The CDR3 nucleotides are TGTGCCAGCAGCTTAGATTTTAATAGAGAGACCCAGTACTTC. It is translated as CASSLDFNRETQYF.

Regarding this clonotype: The germline gene is not matched at one end of the junction; a read error may be the cause. In DNA form, the CDR3 reads TGTGCCAGCCGCCAAACCGGGACAGGGGGGGAAAAACTGTTTTTT. Protein product: CASRQTGTGGEKLFF. The rearrangement joins TRBV4-2 to TRBJ1-4; 11 nucleotides match TRBD1. Germline V gene data show CDR1 as LGHNA and CDR2 as YNFKEQ. The CDR3 length is 15 residues.

In regard to this clonotype: Just one base apart from a much larger clone, this may be a read error. The gene calls are TRBV7-9 and TRBJ1-2; D unclear. V was trimmed by 0 bases and J by 6 bases, leaving 2 bases between them. CDR3 length equals 11 residues. CDR1 is SEHNR and CDR2 is FQNEAQ in the germline V gene (reference sequence). The CDR3 DNA reads as TGTGCCAGCAGCTTAGCTCATGGCTACACCTTC. Translating it yields CASSLAHGYTF.

Regarding this clonotype: The conserved final phenylalanine or tryptophan is absent from the CDR3, which likely points to a read error. The chain joins TRBV11-3 to TRBJ2-1; 9 bases match TRBD2. Trimming cost V 0 bases and J 11 bases; bases outside gene matches: 8. Looked up from germline, CDR1 is SGHNT and CDR2 is YENEEA. CDR3 length: 15 residues. For the CDR3, the DNA is TGTGCCAGCAGCTTAGATAGCGGGAGCGGCGATAAGCAGTTCCTC. It specifies CASSLDSGSGDKQFL.

In this sample, this clonotype turned up a few times. V usage is TRBV28 and J usage is TRBJ2-1, with 13 bases aligning to TRBD2. With 4 bases clipped from V and 6 bases from J, the junction kept 6 bases outside the gene matches. The CDR3 runs 16 residues. The germline V gene encodes CDR1 MDHEN and CDR2 SYDVKM. CDR3 sequence reads: CASSSWTSGSINEQFF. In DNA, the CDR3 is TGTGCCAGCAGTTCTTGGACTAGCGGGAGCATCAATGAGCAGTTCTTC.